This record covers a single TCR beta chain. The data were taken from a study of blood T cell repertoires in COVID-19. Background on the study: COVID-19 samples collected from the United States, Italy and Spain covered acute and convalescent phases. T cells, B-cell-depleted T cells, or PBMCs provided the cDNA or gDNA that served as material.

Study processing details: For nucleated cells, counts were estimated from reference gene primer amplification. Assay used: immunoSEQ multiplex PCR; TCRdb lists only in-frame clones, some missing. D and trimming were read from the DNA, whereas the V and J calls and clone size are those reported in that table. The data show roughly 30,000 clones, with 85% to 90% seen just once and around 30% held by the top ten. CDR1 is GTSNPN, CDR2 SVGIG, per germline (reference sequence). The V and J ends lost 7 bases and 0 bases respectively, with 10 bases between them. The CDR3 has 13 residues. This chain joins TRBV30 and TRBJ2-1; D gene ambiguous. The specimen sequenced was peripheral blood. The origin of this receptor is a man of 80 years or more with acute or convalescent COVID-19. CDR3 loop: CASAETSYNEQFF. DNA of the CDR3: TGTGCCTCCGCGGAGACCTCCTACAATGAGCAGTTCTTC.